A selection of T cell receptor beta chains follows, all from one sample in a study of Tregs in tolerant kidney transplant recipients. TCRdb's copy holds only in-frame clones and misses some; the assay was immunoSEQ multiplex PCR. The repertoire holds more than 60,000 clones, approximately 88% seen once, with about 0.37% in the top ten. The material sequenced was CD4+ T cells from blood, taken before the transplant. All receptors derive from a human donor who received a combined kidney and bone marrow transplant. The CDR3 runs from the conserved cysteine through the conserved F or W. The order of the fields is V gene, D gene, CDR3 length, clone size, J gene, CDR3 protein, CDR3 DNA. A D gene is named only where the DNA matches it firmly. Some rows have no size entry. The others give once, few or many, or a class for an expanded clone.

V gene: TRBV28
D gene: .
CDR3 length: 14
clone size: .
J gene: TRBJ1-1
CDR3 protein: CASCKQGWDTEAFF
CDR3 DNA: TGTGCCAGCTGCAAACAGGGATGGGACACTGAAGCTTTCTTT

V gene: TRBV30
D gene: TRBD1
CDR3 length: 14
clone size: .
J gene: TRBJ2-7
CDR3 protein: CAWSVGTDFYEQYF
CDR3 DNA: TGTGCCTGGAGTGTCGGGACAGACTTCTACGAGCAGTACTTC

V gene: TRBV4-2
D gene: TRBD1
CDR3 length: 16
clone size: .
J gene: TRBJ2-3
CDR3 protein: CASSPSGQPSTDTQYF
CDR3 DNA: TGTGCCAGCAGCCCGTCGGGACAGCCAAGCACAGATACGCAGTATTTT

V gene: TRBV6-5
D gene: .
CDR3 length: 15
clone size: .
J gene: TRBJ1-1
CDR3 protein: CASSYITEMNTEAFF
CDR3 DNA: TGTGCCAGCAGTTACATTACAGAGATGAACACTGAAGCTTTCTTT

V gene: TRBV7-2
D gene: .
CDR3 length: 15
clone size: .
J gene: TRBJ2-7
CDR3 protein: CASSLGAGSTYEQYF
CDR3 DNA: TGTGCCAGCAGCTTAGGAGCGGGTTCAACCTACGAGCAGTACTTC

V gene: TRBV6-5
D gene: TRBD1
CDR3 length: 14
clone size: .
J gene: TRBJ2-7
CDR3 protein: CASSTHRGPYEQYF
CDR3 DNA: TGTGCCAGCAGTACCCACAGGGGGCCCTACGAGCAGTACTTC

V gene: TRBV5-1
D gene: .
CDR3 length: 17
clone size: .
J gene: TRBJ2-3
CDR3 protein: CASSARGGGPSTDTQYF
CDR3 DNA: TGCGCCAGCAGCGCTCGAGGGGGGGGTCCTAGCACAGATACGCAGTATTTT

V gene: TRBV10-1
D gene: .
CDR3 length: 15
clone size: .
J gene: TRBJ2-1
CDR3 protein: CASSSMAAPYNEQFF
CDR3 DNA: TGCGCCAGCTCTTCGATGGCGGCCCCTTACAATGAGCAGTTCTTC

V gene: TRBV4-1
D gene: .
CDR3 length: 13
clone size: once
J gene: TRBJ1-2
CDR3 protein: CASSPNDGYGYTF
CDR3 DNA: TGCGCCAGCAGCCCTAACGACGGGTATGGCTACACCTTC

V gene: TRBV11-3
D gene: TRBD2
CDR3 length: 13
clone size: .
J gene: TRBJ2-1
CDR3 protein: CASSRGRQGEQFF
CDR3 DNA: TGTGCCAGCAGCCGCGGGAGGCAGGGTGAGCAGTTCTTC

V gene: TRBV19
D gene: TRBD1
CDR3 length: 17
clone size: .
J gene: TRBJ2-6
CDR3 protein: CASSIKRTGVGANVLTF
CDR3 DNA: TGTGCCAGTAGTATTAAAAGGACAGGGGTCGGGGCCAACGTCCTGACTTTC

V gene: TRBV19
D gene: TRBD1
CDR3 length: 15
clone size: .
J gene: TRBJ1-1
CDR3 protein: CASSTGLPGGTEAFF
CDR3 DNA: TGTGCCAGTAGTACCGGACTCCCAGGGGGCACTGAAGCTTTCTTT

V gene: TRBV5-1
D gene: .
CDR3 length: 12
clone size: .
J gene: TRBJ2-5
CDR3 protein: CASGLSQETQYF
CDR3 DNA: TGCGCCAGCGGACTATCGCAAGAGACCCAGTACTTC

V gene: TRBV18
D gene: TRBD1
CDR3 length: 16
clone size: .
J gene: TRBJ1-2
CDR3 protein: CASSPPSGTGNYGYTF
CDR3 DNA: TGTGCCAGCTCACCACCATCGGGGACAGGGAACTATGGCTACACCTTC

V gene: TRBV9
D gene: TRBD1
CDR3 length: 12
clone size: once
J gene: TRBJ1-2
CDR3 protein: CASTSQGYGYTF
CDR3 DNA: TGTGCCAGCACCTCACAGGGGTATGGCTACACCTTC

V gene: TRBV6-5
D gene: .
CDR3 length: 15
clone size: .
J gene: TRBJ1-2
CDR3 protein: CASSYSGRALYGYTF
CDR3 DNA: TGTGCCAGCAGTTACTCAGGGCGGGCCCTCTATGGCTACACCTTC

V gene: TRBV30
D gene: .
CDR3 length: 17
clone size: once
J gene: TRBJ2-1
CDR3 protein: CAWSSVRAGNSYNEQFF
CDR3 DNA: TGTGCCTGGAGCTCCGTTAGAGCCGGGAACTCCTACAATGAGCAGTTCTTC

V gene: TRBV28
D gene: .
CDR3 length: 12
clone size: .
J gene: TRBJ2-3
CDR3 protein: CASSMSTDTQYF
CDR3 DNA: TGTGCCAGCAGCATGAGCACAGATACGCAGTATTTT

V gene: TRBV13
D gene: .
CDR3 length: 15
clone size: .
J gene: TRBJ1-2
CDR3 protein: CASSFGVALNYGYTF
CDR3 DNA: TGTGCCAGCAGCTTTGGAGTCGCCCTTAACTATGGCTACACCTTC

V gene: TRBV27
D gene: TRBD1
CDR3 length: 14
clone size: few
J gene: TRBJ1-5
CDR3 protein: CASSLSAGGQPQHF
CDR3 DNA: TGTGCCAGCAGTTTATCGGCAGGGGGCCAGCCCCAGCATTTT

V gene: TRBV28
D gene: .
CDR3 length: 14
clone size: .
J gene: TRBJ1-4
CDR3 protein: CASTLGDFSEKLFF
CDR3 DNA: TGTGCCAGCACCCTAGGGGACTTCAGTGAAAAACTGTTTTTT

V gene: TRBV30
D gene: .
CDR3 length: 14
clone size: .
J gene: TRBJ2-5
CDR3 protein: CAWSGGAPPETQYF
CDR3 DNA: TGTGCCTGGAGTGGCGGGGCTCCACCAGAGACCCAGTACTTC

V gene: TRBV28
D gene: TRBD1
CDR3 length: 12
clone size: .
J gene: TRBJ2-2
CDR3 protein: CACDRASGELFF
CDR3 DNA: TGTGCCTGCGACAGGGCGTCCGGGGAGCTGTTTTTT

V gene: TRBV27
D gene: TRBD2
CDR3 length: 16
clone size: .
J gene: TRBJ2-7
CDR3 protein: CASSRMRTSGSWEQYF
CDR3 DNA: TGTGCCAGCAGTCGAATGAGGACTAGCGGGAGTTGGGAGCAGTACTTC